This T cell receptor (beta chain) was captured in a study of T cells after yellow fever vaccination. The study, taken as a whole, reports: Only a minor proportion of clonotypes was detected across both CD4 and CD8 compartments. Reappearance after the booster was seen for most primary-vaccination clones, at around 95% CD4 and about 90% CD8. FACS-sorted repertoires could harbor abundant contaminating bulk-population clonotypes.

In making TCR cDNA, 5'RACE template switching added a universal primer site and UMIs to it. TCRdb re-called the 5' RACE reads with MiXCR, one entry per CDR3 protein. Of some 600,000 distinct CDR3 sequences in the sample, 9% to 15% are singletons; the top ten hold around 14%. Concerning this clonotype itself: Its antigen is unidentified.

Trimming stripped 5 bases from V and 3 bases from J, with 16 bases between. The CDR3 totals 15 residues. Per the germline V gene, CDR1 is SEHNR and CDR2 is FQNEAQ (reference sequence). Material: PBMCs, obtained on the day of the yellow fever booster vaccination. This receptor was obtained from a man aged 30 to 45 who received the YFV17D yellow fever vaccine. This chain connects TRBV7-9 to TRBJ1-1, with D perhaps TRBD1 (6 bases). CDR3 coding DNA: TGTGCCAGCAGCCTCAGGCAGGGGCAGTACACTGAAGCTTTCTTT. It is translated as CASSLRQGQYTEAFF.